The TCR beta chain described here comes from a study of blood T cell repertoires in COVID-19. The CDR3 sequence is 16 residues long. With 4 bases clipped from V and 8 bases from J, the junction kept 9 bases outside the gene matches. Per the germline V gene, CDR1 is KGHDR and CDR2 is SFDVKD. Generated by immunoSEQ multiplex PCR, the TCRdb table keeps only in-frame clones and is missing some. The table has around 65,000 clones, about four fifths seen once. This TCR was sampled from a human donor in a cohort sampled during active COVID-19. J is TRBJ2-1 and V is TRBV24-1; 11 bases are a match to TRBD1. The sample consisted of peripheral blood. CDR3 DNA sequence: TGTGCCACCAGTGAACCGGGACAGGGGGGTGGGCATGAGCAGTTCTTC. It yields the protein CATSEPGQGGGHEQFF.